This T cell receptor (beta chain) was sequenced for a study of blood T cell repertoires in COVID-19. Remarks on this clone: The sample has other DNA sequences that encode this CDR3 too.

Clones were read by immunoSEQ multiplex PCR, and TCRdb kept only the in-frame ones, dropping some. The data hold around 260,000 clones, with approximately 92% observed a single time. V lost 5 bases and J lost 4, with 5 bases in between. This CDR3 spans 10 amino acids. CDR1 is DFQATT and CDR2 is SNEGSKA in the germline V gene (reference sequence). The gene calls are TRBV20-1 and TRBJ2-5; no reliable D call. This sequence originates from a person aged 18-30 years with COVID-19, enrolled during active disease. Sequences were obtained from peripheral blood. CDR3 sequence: CSARRETQYF. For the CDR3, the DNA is TGCAGTGCTCGGAGAGAGACCCAGTACTTC.